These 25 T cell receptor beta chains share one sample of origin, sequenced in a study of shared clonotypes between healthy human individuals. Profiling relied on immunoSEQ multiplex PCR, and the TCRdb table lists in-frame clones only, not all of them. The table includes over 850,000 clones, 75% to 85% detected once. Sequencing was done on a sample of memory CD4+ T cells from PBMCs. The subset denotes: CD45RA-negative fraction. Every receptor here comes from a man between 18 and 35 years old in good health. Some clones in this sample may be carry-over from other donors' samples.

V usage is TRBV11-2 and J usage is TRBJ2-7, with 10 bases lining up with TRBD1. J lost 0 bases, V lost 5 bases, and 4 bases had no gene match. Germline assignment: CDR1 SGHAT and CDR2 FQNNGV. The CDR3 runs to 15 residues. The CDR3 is CASSRGTGVSYEQYF. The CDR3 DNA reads TGTGCCAGCAGCCGCGGGACAGGGGTCTCCTACGAGCAGTACTTC. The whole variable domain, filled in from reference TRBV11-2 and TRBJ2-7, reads EAGVAQSPRYKIIEKRQSVAFWCNPISGHATLYWYQQILGQGPKLLIQFQNNGVVDDSQLPKDRFSAERLKGVDSTLKIQPAKLEDSAVYLCASSRGTGVSYEQYFGPGTRLTVT.

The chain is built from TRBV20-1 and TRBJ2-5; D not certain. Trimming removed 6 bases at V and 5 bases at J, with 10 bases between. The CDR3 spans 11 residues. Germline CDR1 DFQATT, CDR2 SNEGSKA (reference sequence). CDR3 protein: CSAAPEETQYF. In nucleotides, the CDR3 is TGCAGTGCCGCCCCGGAGGAGACCCAGTACTTC.

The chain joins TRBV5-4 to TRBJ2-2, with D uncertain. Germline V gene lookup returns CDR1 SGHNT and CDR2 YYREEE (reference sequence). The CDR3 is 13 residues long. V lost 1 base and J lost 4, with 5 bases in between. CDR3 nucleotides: TGTGCCAGCAGCTTGCCTAGCACCGGGGAGCTGTTTTTT. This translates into CASSLPSTGELFF.

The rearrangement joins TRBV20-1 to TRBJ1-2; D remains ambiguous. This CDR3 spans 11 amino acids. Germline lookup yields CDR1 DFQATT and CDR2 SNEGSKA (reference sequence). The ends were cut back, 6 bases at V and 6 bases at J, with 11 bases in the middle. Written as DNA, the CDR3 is TGCAGTGCGAGTAGGGTGCATGGCTACACCTTC. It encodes CSASRVHGYTF.

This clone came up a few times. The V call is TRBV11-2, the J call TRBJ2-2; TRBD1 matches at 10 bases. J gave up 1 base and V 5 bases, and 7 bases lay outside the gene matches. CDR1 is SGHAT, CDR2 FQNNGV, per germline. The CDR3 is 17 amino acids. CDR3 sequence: CASSVTGGSQNTGELFF. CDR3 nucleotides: TGTGCCAGCAGCGTGACAGGGGGCTCGCAGAACACCGGGGAGCTGTTTTTT.

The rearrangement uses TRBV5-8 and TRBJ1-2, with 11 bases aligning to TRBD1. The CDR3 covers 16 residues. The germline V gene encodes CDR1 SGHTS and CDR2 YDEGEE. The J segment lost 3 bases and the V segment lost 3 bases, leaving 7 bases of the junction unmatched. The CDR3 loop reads CASSSRTGGTDYGYTF. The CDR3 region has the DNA TGTGCCAGCAGCTCGAGGACAGGGGGCACCGACTATGGCTACACCTTC. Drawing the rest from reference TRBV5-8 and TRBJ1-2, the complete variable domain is EAGVTQSPTHLIKTRGQQATLRCSPISGHTSVYWYQQALGLGLQFLLWYDEGEERNRGNFPPRFSGRQFPNYSSELNVNALELEDSALYLCASSSRTGGTDYGYTFGSGTRLTVV.

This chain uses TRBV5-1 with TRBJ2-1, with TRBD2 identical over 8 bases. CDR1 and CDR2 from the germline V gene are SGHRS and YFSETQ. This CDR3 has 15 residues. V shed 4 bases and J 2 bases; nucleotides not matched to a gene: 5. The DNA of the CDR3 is TGCGCCAGCAGCCTTAGCGGGGAGGCCTACAATGAGCAGTTCTTC. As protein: CASSLSGEAYNEQFF.

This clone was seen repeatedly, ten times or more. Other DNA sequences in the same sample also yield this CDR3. DNA of the CDR3: TGTGCCACCAGCAGAGATCAGGAAGGCACGGGAGGGCGGGCCAAAAACATTCAGTACTTC. As protein: CATSRDQEGTGGRAKNIQYF. This sequence joins TRBV15 and TRBJ2-4; 8 bases map to TRBD2. CDR3 size: 20 residues. V shed 0 bases and J 1 base; nucleotides not matched to a gene: 14. From germline, CDR1 is LNHNV and CDR2 YYDKDF (reference sequence).

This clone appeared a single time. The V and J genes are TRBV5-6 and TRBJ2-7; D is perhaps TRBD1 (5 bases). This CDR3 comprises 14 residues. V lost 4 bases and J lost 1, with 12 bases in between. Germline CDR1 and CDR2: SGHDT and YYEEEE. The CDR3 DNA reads TGTGCCAGCAGCGCGATAGGGGAATCCTACGAGCAGTACTTC. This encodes CASSAIGESYEQYF.

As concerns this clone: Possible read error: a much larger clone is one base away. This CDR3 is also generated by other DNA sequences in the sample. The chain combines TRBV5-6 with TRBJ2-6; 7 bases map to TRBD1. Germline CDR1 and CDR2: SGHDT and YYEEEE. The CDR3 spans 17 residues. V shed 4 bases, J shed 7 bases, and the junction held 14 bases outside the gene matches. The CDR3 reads CASSRGQVSPYANVLTF. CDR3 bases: TGTGCCAGCAGCCGTGGACAGGTTAGCCCCTACGCCAACGTCCTGACTTTC.

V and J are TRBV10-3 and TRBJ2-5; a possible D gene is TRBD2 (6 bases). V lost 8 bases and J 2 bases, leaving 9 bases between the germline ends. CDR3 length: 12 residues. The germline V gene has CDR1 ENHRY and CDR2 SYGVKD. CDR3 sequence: CAIGTRQETQYF. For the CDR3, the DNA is TGTGCCATCGGGACTCGTCAAGAGACCCAGTACTTC.

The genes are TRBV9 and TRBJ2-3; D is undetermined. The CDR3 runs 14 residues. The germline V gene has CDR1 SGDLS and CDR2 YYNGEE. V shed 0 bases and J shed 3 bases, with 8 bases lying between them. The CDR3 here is CASSVGDGTDTQYF. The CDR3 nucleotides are TGTGCCAGCAGCGTAGGAGACGGGACAGATACGCAGTATTTT.

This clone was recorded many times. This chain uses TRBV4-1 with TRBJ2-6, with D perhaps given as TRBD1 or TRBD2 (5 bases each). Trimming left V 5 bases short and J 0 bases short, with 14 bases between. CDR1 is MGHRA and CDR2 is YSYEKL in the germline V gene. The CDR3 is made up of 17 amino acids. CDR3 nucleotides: TGCGCCAGCAGCGCTCCGGGACGCAACTCTGGGGCCAACGTCCTGACTTTC. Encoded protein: CASSAPGRNSGANVLTF.

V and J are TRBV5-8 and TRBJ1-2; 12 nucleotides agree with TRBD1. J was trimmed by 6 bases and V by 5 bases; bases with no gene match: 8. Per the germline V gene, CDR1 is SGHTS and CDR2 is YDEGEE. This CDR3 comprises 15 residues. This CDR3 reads CASSRDRGQVNGYTF. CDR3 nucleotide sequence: TGTGCCAGCAGTCGGGACAGGGGGCAAGTAAATGGCTACACCTTC.

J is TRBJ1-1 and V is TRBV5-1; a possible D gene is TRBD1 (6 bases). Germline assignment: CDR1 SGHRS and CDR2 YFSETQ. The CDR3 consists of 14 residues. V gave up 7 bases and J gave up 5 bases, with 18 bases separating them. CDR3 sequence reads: CASGGQGGRTEAFF. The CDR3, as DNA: TGCGCCAGCGGGGGCCAAGGGGGAAGGACTGAAGCTTTCTTT.

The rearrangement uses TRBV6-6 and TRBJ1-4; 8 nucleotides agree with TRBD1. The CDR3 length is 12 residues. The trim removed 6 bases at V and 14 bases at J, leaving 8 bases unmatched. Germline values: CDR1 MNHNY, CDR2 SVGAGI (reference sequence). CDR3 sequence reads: CASRRTGGDLFF. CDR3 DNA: TGTGCCAGCAGACGCACAGGGGGGGACCTGTTTTTT.

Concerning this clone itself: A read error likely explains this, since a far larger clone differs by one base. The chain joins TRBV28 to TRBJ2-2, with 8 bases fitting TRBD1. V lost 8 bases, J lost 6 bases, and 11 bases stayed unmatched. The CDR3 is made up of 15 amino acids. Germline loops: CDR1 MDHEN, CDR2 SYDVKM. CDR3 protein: CASGEDREVAGELFF. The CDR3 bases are TGTGCCAGCGGGGAGGACAGGGAGGTCGCCGGGGAGCTGTTTTTT. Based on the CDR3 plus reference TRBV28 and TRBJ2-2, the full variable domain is DVKVTQSSRYLVKRTGEKVFLECVQDMDHENMFWYRQDPGLGLRLIYFSYDVKMKEKGDIPEGYSVSREKKERFSLILESASTNQTSMYLCASGEDREVAGELFFGEGSRLTVL.

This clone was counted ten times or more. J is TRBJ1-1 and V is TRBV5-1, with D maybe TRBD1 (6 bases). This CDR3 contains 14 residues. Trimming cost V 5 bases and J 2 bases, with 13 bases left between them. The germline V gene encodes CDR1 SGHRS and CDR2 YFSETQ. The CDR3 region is CASRPDRPNTEAFF. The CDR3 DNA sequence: TGCGCCAGCAGACCCGACAGGCCCAACACTGAAGCTTTCTTT.

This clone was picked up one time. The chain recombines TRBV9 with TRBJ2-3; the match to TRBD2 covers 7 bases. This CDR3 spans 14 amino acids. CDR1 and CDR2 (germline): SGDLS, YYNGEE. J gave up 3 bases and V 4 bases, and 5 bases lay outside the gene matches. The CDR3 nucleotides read TGTGCCAGCAGCCGACGGCGGGAGACAGATACGCAGTATTTT. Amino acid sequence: CASSRRRETDTQYF.

CDR3 DNA: TGTGCCAGCAGCTTGGACAGGGGCTTCTATGGCTACACCTTC. Protein: CASSLDRGFYGYTF. This chain links TRBV5-4 with TRBJ1-2, with TRBD1 matching 7 bases. Germline assignment: CDR1 SGHNT and CDR2 YYREEE (reference sequence). The CDR3 covers 14 residues. The ends lost 0 bases at V and 4 bases at J; junction bases unmatched: 3.

The chain's CDR3 is CASSLGLAGDSWLVQFF. The DNA for the CDR3 is TGTGCCAGCAGTTTAGGACTAGCGGGAGATTCTTGGCTTGTGCAGTTCTTC. The V call is TRBV27, the J call TRBJ2-1; 13 bases fit TRBD2. The CDR3 consists of 17 residues. V lost 2 bases and J lost 12; bases outside the gene matches: 13. CDR1 and CDR2 (germline): MNHEY, SMNVEV (reference sequence).

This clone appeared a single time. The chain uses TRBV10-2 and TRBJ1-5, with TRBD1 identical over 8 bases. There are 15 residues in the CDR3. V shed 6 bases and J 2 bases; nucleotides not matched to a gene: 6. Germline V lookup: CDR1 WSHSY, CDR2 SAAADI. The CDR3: CASRTGVGGNQPQHF. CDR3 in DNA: TGCGCCAGCAGGACAGGGGTAGGCGGCAATCAGCCCCAGCATTTT.

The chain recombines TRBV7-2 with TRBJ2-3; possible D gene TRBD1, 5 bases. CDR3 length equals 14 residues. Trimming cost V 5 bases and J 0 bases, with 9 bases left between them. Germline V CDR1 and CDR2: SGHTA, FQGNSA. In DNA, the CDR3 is TGTGCCAGCAGCCCAGGGATCAGCACAGATACGCAGTATTTT. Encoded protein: CASSPGISTDTQYF.

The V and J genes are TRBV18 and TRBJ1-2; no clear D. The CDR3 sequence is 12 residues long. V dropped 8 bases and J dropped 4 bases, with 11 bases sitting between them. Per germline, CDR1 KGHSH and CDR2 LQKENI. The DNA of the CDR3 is TGTGCCAGCCGGGTGGGAGGCTATGGCTACACCTTC. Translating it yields CASRVGGYGYTF.

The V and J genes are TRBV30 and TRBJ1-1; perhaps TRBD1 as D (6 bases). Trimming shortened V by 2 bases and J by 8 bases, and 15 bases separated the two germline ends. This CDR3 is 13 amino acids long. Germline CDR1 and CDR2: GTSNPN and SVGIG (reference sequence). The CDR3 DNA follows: TGTGCCTGGAGTTCGGGGGCGAGCCGGGAAGCTTTCTTT. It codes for CAWSSGASREAFF.